The 20 T cell receptor beta chains below were found in one sample sequenced in a study of response to subunit inactivated influenza vaccine. TCRdb called the RT-PCR reads again in MiXCR, with one record for every CDR3 protein. This table holds a few hundred thousand distinct CDR3 sequences, 13% to 15% found once. Sequences were derived from PBMCs from blood, sampled about 12 days after vaccination. All receptors derive from a man aged 50 to 60 who received an inactivated influenza vaccine.

This clonotype has only a few counts. The V and J genes are TRBV25-1 and TRBJ1-1; D call uncertain. The CDR3 is 14 amino acids. CDR1 MGHDK and CDR2 SYGVNS come from the germline V gene. V was cut by 6 bases and J by 0 bases, with 11 bases left in between. The CDR3 loop is CASRAGGVNTEAFF. In nucleotides, the CDR3 is TGTGCCAGCAGGGCAGGCGGAGTGAACACTGAAGCTTTCTTT.

There are a few counts of this clonotype. The chain links TRBV12-3 or TRBV12-4 to TRBJ2-6, with a possible D match to TRBD2 (6 bases). V was pared by 5 bases and J by 1 base, with 9 bases between. The length of the CDR3 is 15 residues. The CDR3 DNA reads as TGTGCCAGCAGTCGGAGGGAATCTGGGGCCAACGTCCTGACTTTC. Amino acids: CASSRRESGANVLTF.

This clonotype was counted between two and nine times. The chain employs TRBV4-3 and TRBJ1-1; possible D gene TRBD1, 6 bases. Trimming stripped 1 base from V and 11 bases from J, with 17 bases between. Germline values: CDR1 LGHNA, CDR2 YSLEER. CDR3 size: 14 residues. CDR3 in amino acids: CASSQGETGSEAFF. The CDR3 DNA reads as TGCGCCAGCAGCCAAGGCGAGACAGGCTCCGAGGCTTTCTTT.

The genes are TRBV14 and TRBJ1-6; D possibly corresponds to TRBD1 (5 bases). CDR3 size: 14 residues. V was clipped by 0 bases and J by 10 bases, with 10 bases between them. Looked up from germline, CDR1 is SGHDN and CDR2 is FVKESK. DNA for the CDR3: TGTGCCAGCAGCCAAGATCTGGGGCGCTCACCCCTCCACTTT. Translation: CASSQDLGRSPLHF.

This chain connects TRBV7-6 to TRBJ2-7; TRBD1 might be the D (6 bases). The germline CDR1 and CDR2 sequences are SGHVS and FNYEAQ. The CDR3 runs to 14 residues. Trimming shortened V by 4 bases and J by 6 bases, and 16 bases separated the two germline ends. As DNA, the CDR3 is TGTGCCAGCAGCTCGGGACACGGTTTCTCCGAGCAGTACTTC. Translation: CASSSGHGFSEQYF.

This clonotype was observed a few times. V gene TRBV5-1 combines with J gene TRBJ2-7, with 8 bases fitting TRBD2. V trimming: 4 bases; J trimming: 3 bases; junction bases outside the gene matches: 6. In germline, CDR1 is SGHRS, CDR2 YFSETQ. The CDR3 length is 14 residues. CDR3 DNA sequence: TGCGCCAGCAGCCCGGGCGGGGGGCACTACGAGCAGTACTTC. Its translation: CASSPGGGHYEQYF.

The genes are TRBV20-1 and TRBJ2-1; 11 nucleotides match TRBD2. The CDR3 is 14 amino acids. Looked up from germline, CDR1 is DFQATT and CDR2 is SNEGSKA (reference sequence). With V trimmed by 3 bases and J by 7 bases, 5 bases remained unmatched. CDR3 region: CSARGRLAGNEQFF. DNA of the CDR3: TGCAGTGCTAGGGGGAGACTAGCGGGGAATGAGCAGTTCTTC.

The chain has TRBV7-8 and TRBJ1-2, with D possibly being TRBD1 (5 bases). V lost 4 bases, J lost 7 bases, and 7 bases lay in between. Per the germline V gene, CDR1 is SGHVS and CDR2 is FQNEAQ. There are 11 residues in the CDR3. CDR3 sequence reads: CASSSTGGYTF. In DNA, the CDR3 is TGTGCCAGCAGCTCCACAGGTGGCTACACCTTC.

This clonotype was counted between two and nine times. DNA for the CDR3: TGTGCCAGCAGTCCTCGGGCCTTAAATTCACCCCTCCACTTT. It translates to CASSPRALNSPLHF. The chain recombines TRBV12-3 or TRBV12-4 with TRBJ1-6, with D unclear. The germline V and J ends were trimmed by 5 bases and 7 bases, with 12 bases remaining between them. The CDR3 runs to 14 residues.

The chain employs TRBV7-8 and TRBJ1-2; 9 bases map to TRBD1. V lost 4 bases to trimming and J lost 0 bases; unmatched junction nucleotides: 12. Germline CDR1 SGHVS, CDR2 FQNEAQ. This CDR3 has 18 residues. The chain's CDR3 is CASSSTGTGTSSNYGYTF. The CDR3 DNA reads TGTGCCAGCAGCTCAACCGGGACAGGGACGTCCTCTAACTATGGCTACACCTTC. Looking up the rest from reference TRBV7-8 and TRBJ1-2 gives the full variable domain: GAGVSQSPRYKVAKRGQDVALRCDPISGHVSLFWYQQALGQGPEFLTYFQNEAQLDKSGLPSDRFFAERPEGSVSTLKIQRTQQEDSAVYLCASSSTGTGTSSNYGYTFGSGTRLTVV.

The V call is TRBV20-1, the J call TRBJ2-3; 10 positions agree with TRBD2. With 1 base clipped from V and 2 bases from J, the junction kept 3 bases outside the gene matches. Looked up from germline, CDR1 is DFQATT and CDR2 is SNEGSKA (reference sequence). This CDR3 has 15 amino acids. CDR3 DNA: TGCAGTGCTAGAGGTAGCGGGGGGACCACAGATACGCAGTATTTT. Protein product: CSARGSGGTTDTQYF.

V gene TRBV6-2 or TRBV6-3 combines with J gene TRBJ2-7; D is unresolved. Germline assignment: CDR1 MNHEY and CDR2 SVGEGT. V was trimmed by 6 bases and J by 0 bases, leaving 15 bases between them. CDR3 length: 15 amino acids. CDR3 sequence reads: CASRTLNKFSYEQYF. The DNA for the CDR3 is TGTGCCAGCAGAACCCTCAACAAGTTCTCCTACGAGCAGTACTTC.

This clonotype occurred a few times. J is TRBJ1-3 and V is TRBV28; 9 nucleotides agree with TRBD1. With 4 bases clipped from V and 0 bases from J, the junction kept 4 bases outside the gene matches. Germline V lookup: CDR1 MDHEN, CDR2 SYDVKM. The CDR3 is 16 amino acids. The CDR3 reads CASSSPGQGSGNTIYF. CDR3 nucleotide sequence: TGTGCCAGCAGTTCCCCGGGACAGGGCTCTGGAAACACCATATATTTT.

This chain connects TRBV7-2 to TRBJ2-5; D gene unclear. The CDR3 contains 14 residues. V was cut by 1 base and J by 1 base, with 7 bases left in between. CDR1 and CDR2 from the germline V gene are SGHTA and FQGNSA. The chain's CDR3 is CASSLGLFQETQYF. The DNA for the CDR3 is TGTGCCAGCAGCTTAGGGCTGTTCCAAGAGACCCAGTACTTC.

This clonotype came up many times. This sequence joins TRBV5-5 and TRBJ1-2; D is ambiguous. The germline gives CDR1 SGHKS, CDR2 YYEKEE (reference sequence). The V end lost 3 bases, the J end lost 1 base, and 10 bases lay between the germline ends. The CDR3 consists of 14 residues. Here the CDR3 reads CASSSTMDNYGYTF. The DNA for the CDR3 is TGTGCCAGCAGCTCAACCATGGATAACTATGGCTACACCTTC.

This clonotype was observed a few times. V usage is TRBV10-1 and J usage is TRBJ2-1, with 10 bases matching TRBD2. Germline CDR1 is WNHNN and CDR2 is SYGVQD (reference sequence). The CDR3 contains 15 residues. With V trimmed by 3 bases and J by 8 bases, 7 bases remained unmatched. CDR3 region: CASSELGTSVYEQFF. The CDR3 DNA follows: TGCGCCAGCAGTGAATTGGGGACTAGCGTCTATGAGCAGTTCTTC.

This clonotype was observed a handful of times. This chain joins TRBV7-3 and TRBJ2-4, with D uncertain. V lost 0 bases, J lost 6 bases, and 9 bases lay in between. The germline gives CDR1 SGHTA, CDR2 FQGTGA. CDR3 length equals 14 residues. CDR3 residues: CASSLTRPPNIQYF. CDR3 nucleotide sequence: TGTGCCAGCAGCTTAACTAGGCCCCCAAACATTCAGTACTTC.

The genes are TRBV7-2 and TRBJ2-7, with TRBD2 matching over 8 bases. Germline CDR1 reads SGHTA; CDR2 reads FQGNSA. The CDR3 is 15 amino acids. V dropped 4 bases and J dropped 2; count of bases not matched to a gene: 7. CDR3 protein: CASSSQGGGPYEQYF. CDR3 DNA: TGTGCCAGCAGCTCACAGGGCGGGGGGCCCTACGAGCAGTACTTC. Supplemented by reference TRBV7-2 and TRBJ2-7, the full variable domain reads GAGVSQSPSNKVTEKGKDVELRCDPISGHTALYWYRQSLGQGLEFLIYFQGNSAPDKSGLPSDRFSAERTGGSVSTLTIQRTQQEDSAVYLCASSSQGGGPYEQYFGPGTRLTVT.

J is TRBJ2-6 and V is TRBV12-3 or TRBV12-4; D unresolved. The V end lost 5 bases, the J end lost 4 bases, and 15 bases lay between the germline ends. This CDR3 has 16 amino acids. CDR3 loop: CASSPPVGLGANVLTF. The CDR3 nucleotides read TGTGCCAGCAGTCCCCCAGTGGGCCTCGGGGCCAACGTCCTGACTTTC.

The gene calls are TRBV5-1 and TRBJ2-1, with 8 positions matching TRBD1. CDR3 length equals 12 residues. J gave up 9 bases and V 4 bases, and 3 bases lay outside the gene matches. CDR1 is SGHRS and CDR2 is YFSETQ in the germline V gene. The CDR3 here is CASSHDRGEQFF. DNA for the CDR3: TGCGCCAGCAGCCATGACAGGGGTGAGCAGTTCTTC.